Included here is one T cell receptor (beta chain) sequence, with context. Trimming left V 5 bases short and J 2 bases short, with 21 bases between. Germline assignment: CDR1 SEHNR and CDR2 FQNEAQ (reference sequence). CDR3 length: 17 residues. The data were obtained in a study of response to subunit inactivated influenza vaccine. TCRdb itself ran the RT-PCR reads through MiXCR, one entry per CDR3 protein. In the table there are about 780,000 distinct CDR3 sequences, around 20% of which are singletons. This sample comprised PBMCs from blood, obtained more than 4 days after vaccination. The origin of this receptor is a man aged 45-60 years who received an inactivated influenza vaccine. The chain couples TRBV7-9 to TRBJ2-5; TRBD1 might be the D (5 bases). DNA of the CDR3: TGTGCCAGCAGCCCTCGAACGAAGGGGCGGCCACAAGAGACCCAGTACTTC. Its protein is CASSPRTKGRPQETQYF.